Each of the 13 T cell receptor beta chains below was sequenced from the same sample in a study of CD8 T cells in Susac syndrome. The authors reverse transcribed 0.5 to 1 ug RNA with random hexamers. TCRdb recomputed calls from the immunoSEQ multiplex PCR reads with MiXCR, one row per CDR3 protein. Of fewer than 300,000 distinct CDR3 sequences listed, roughly 81% are singletons. What was sequenced was CD8+ T cells from PBMCs. The origin of the receptors is a human donor with multiple sclerosis.

The chain couples TRBV6-1 to TRBJ1-5, with no clear D. This CDR3 comprises 19 residues. Trimming removed 3 bases from V and 0 bases from J, with 21 bases in between. CDR1 is MNHNS, CDR2 SASEGT, per germline. For the CDR3, the DNA is TGTGCCAGCAGTGAGCTCCAGGATTACGGCGGGTATAGCAATCAGCCCCAGCATTTT. It specifies CASSELQDYGGYSNQPQHF.

This clonotype was detected only once. The CDR3 reads CASRDGAEQYF. The CDR3 nucleotides read TGTGCCAGCAGAGATGGAGCAGAGCAGTACTTC. The chain couples TRBV5-6 to TRBJ2-7; D gene ambiguous. The CDR3 consists of 11 residues. The germline V gene encodes CDR1 SGHDT and CDR2 YYEEEE. Trimming stripped 5 bases from V and 7 bases from J, with 10 bases between.

J is TRBJ2-3 and V is TRBV7-9; D remains ambiguous. The CDR3 runs to 14 residues. Germline loops: CDR1 SEHNR, CDR2 FQNEAQ (reference sequence). V was shortened by 2 bases and J by 5 bases, with 11 bases between the two germline ends. CDR3 sequence reads: CASSLYGHLDTQYF. CDR3 sequence (DNA): TGTGCCAGCAGCTTATACGGTCACCTAGATACGCAGTATTTT.

The CDR3 DNA sequence: TGTGCCAGCAGTCCATTAGCGGGAGGGCTTTACAATGAGCAGTTCTTC. Its translation: CASSPLAGGLYNEQFF. The chain has TRBV27 and TRBJ2-1; 11 bases match TRBD2. The CDR3 is 16 residues long. Germline lookup yields CDR1 MNHEY and CDR2 SMNVEV (reference sequence). V shed 5 bases, J shed 4 bases, and the junction held 7 bases outside the gene matches.

V and J are TRBV27 and TRBJ2-1; D possibly corresponds to TRBD2 (6 bases). This CDR3 is 14 amino acids long. V lost 3 bases, J lost 8 bases, and 14 bases lay in between. CDR1 and CDR2 (germline): MNHEY, SMNVEV (reference sequence). The CDR3 loop is CASSFYASADEQFF. The CDR3 nucleotides read TGTGCCAGCAGTTTTTATGCTAGCGCGGATGAGCAGTTCTTC.

This clonotype was found a few times. The chain combines TRBV6-1 with TRBJ2-7; a weak D match, TRBD1 (5 bases). Trimming left V 1 base short and J 3 bases short, with 10 bases between. The CDR3 consists of 14 residues. Per the germline V gene, CDR1 is MNHNS and CDR2 is SASEGT. The chain's CDR3 is CASSEGWTLYEQYF. CDR3 DNA sequence: TGTGCCAGCAGTGAAGGGTGGACACTCTACGAGCAGTACTTC.

Here the CDR3 reads CASSVTTGQSNGYTF. Written as DNA, the CDR3 is TGTGCCAGCAGCGTAACGACGGGGCAGAGTAACGGCTACACCTTC. The chain uses TRBV9 and TRBJ1-2; TRBD1 might be the D (5 bases). This CDR3 comprises 15 residues. Trimming pared 1 base from V and 8 bases from J, leaving 18 bases between. In germline, CDR1 is SGDLS, CDR2 YYNGEE. Full variable domain (missing parts from reference TRBV9 and TRBJ1-2): DSGVTQTPKHLITATGQRVTLRCSPRSGDLSVYWYQQSLDQGLQFLIQYYNGEERAKGNILERFSAQQFPDLHSELNLSSLELGDSALYFCASSVTTGQSNGYTFGSGTRLTVV.

The chain recombines TRBV27 with TRBJ1-6; a possible D gene is TRBD1 (5 bases). Germline assignment: CDR1 MNHEY and CDR2 SMNVEV (reference sequence). Trimming cost V 8 bases and J 10 bases, with 18 bases left between them. The length of the CDR3 is 14 residues. In nucleotides, the CDR3 is TGTGCCAGCTCTGTTCTAGGGGTCGGCTCACCCCTCCACTTT. Its protein is CASSVLGVGSPLHF.

The chain employs TRBV11-2 and TRBJ2-4; a possible D gene is TRBD1 (5 bases). From germline, CDR1 is SGHAT and CDR2 FQNNGV. Deletions cut 8 bases from V and 3 bases from J, with 20 bases between. The CDR3 extends over 16 amino acids. CDR3 sequence: CASRSVNRLDKNIQYF. The DNA of the CDR3 is TGTGCCAGCCGGTCGGTCAACAGGTTGGACAAAAACATTCAGTACTTC. Together with reference TRBV11-2 and TRBJ2-4, the CDR3 gives the full variable domain: EAGVAQSPRYKIIEKRQSVAFWCNPISGHATLYWYQQILGQGPKLLIQFQNNGVVDDSQLPKDRFSAERLKGVDSTLKIQPAKLEDSAVYLCASRSVNRLDKNIQYFGAGTRLSVL.

Comment on this clonotype: Germline and junction disagree at one end, which may indicate a read error. The chain is built from TRBV13 and TRBJ2-7; maybe TRBD2 (6 bases). Germline CDR1 and CDR2: PRHDT and FYEKMQ (reference sequence). The CDR3 length is 13 residues. DNA of the CDR3: TGTGCCTGCAGCTTATGGAGGGCCTACGAGCAGTACTTC. It encodes CACSLWRAYEQYF.

CDR3 residues: CATSGYTPTGTNSPLHF. CDR3 in DNA: TGTGCCACCAGCGGGTACACTCCGACAGGGACTAATTCACCCCTCCACTTT. The V gene is TRBV15, the J gene TRBJ1-6, with 7 bases that match TRBD1. The CDR3 length is 17 residues. The junction had 13 bases not matched to a gene; V was cut back by 5 bases and J by 6 bases. The germline V gene has CDR1 LNHNV and CDR2 YYDKDF (reference sequence). The variable domain in full, completed from reference TRBV15 and TRBJ1-6, reads DAMVIQNPRYQVTQFGKPVTLSCSQTLNHNVMYWYQQKSSQAPKLLFHYYDKDFNNEADTPDNFQSRRPNTSFCFLDIRSPGLGDTAMYLCATSGYTPTGTNSPLHFGNGTRLTVT.

This sequence joins TRBV25-1 and TRBJ1-5, with unresolved D. This CDR3 region has 11 residues. CDR1 MGHDK and CDR2 SYGVNS come from the germline V gene. V was clipped by 8 bases and J by 5 bases, with 7 bases between them. As DNA, the CDR3 is TGTGCCAGCGGCTGGGATCAGCCCCAGCATTTT. This gives the protein CASGWDQPQHF.

This rearrangement joins TRBV19 to TRBJ2-3; tentative D call: TRBD2 (5 bases). Germline CDR1 LNHDA, CDR2 SQIVND (reference sequence). V shed 5 bases and J shed 5 bases, with 14 bases lying between them. The CDR3 has 14 residues. CDR3 bases: TGTGCCAGTAGTTTTTCGGCCGAGGGAGATACGCAGTATTTT. This encodes CASSFSAEGDTQYF.